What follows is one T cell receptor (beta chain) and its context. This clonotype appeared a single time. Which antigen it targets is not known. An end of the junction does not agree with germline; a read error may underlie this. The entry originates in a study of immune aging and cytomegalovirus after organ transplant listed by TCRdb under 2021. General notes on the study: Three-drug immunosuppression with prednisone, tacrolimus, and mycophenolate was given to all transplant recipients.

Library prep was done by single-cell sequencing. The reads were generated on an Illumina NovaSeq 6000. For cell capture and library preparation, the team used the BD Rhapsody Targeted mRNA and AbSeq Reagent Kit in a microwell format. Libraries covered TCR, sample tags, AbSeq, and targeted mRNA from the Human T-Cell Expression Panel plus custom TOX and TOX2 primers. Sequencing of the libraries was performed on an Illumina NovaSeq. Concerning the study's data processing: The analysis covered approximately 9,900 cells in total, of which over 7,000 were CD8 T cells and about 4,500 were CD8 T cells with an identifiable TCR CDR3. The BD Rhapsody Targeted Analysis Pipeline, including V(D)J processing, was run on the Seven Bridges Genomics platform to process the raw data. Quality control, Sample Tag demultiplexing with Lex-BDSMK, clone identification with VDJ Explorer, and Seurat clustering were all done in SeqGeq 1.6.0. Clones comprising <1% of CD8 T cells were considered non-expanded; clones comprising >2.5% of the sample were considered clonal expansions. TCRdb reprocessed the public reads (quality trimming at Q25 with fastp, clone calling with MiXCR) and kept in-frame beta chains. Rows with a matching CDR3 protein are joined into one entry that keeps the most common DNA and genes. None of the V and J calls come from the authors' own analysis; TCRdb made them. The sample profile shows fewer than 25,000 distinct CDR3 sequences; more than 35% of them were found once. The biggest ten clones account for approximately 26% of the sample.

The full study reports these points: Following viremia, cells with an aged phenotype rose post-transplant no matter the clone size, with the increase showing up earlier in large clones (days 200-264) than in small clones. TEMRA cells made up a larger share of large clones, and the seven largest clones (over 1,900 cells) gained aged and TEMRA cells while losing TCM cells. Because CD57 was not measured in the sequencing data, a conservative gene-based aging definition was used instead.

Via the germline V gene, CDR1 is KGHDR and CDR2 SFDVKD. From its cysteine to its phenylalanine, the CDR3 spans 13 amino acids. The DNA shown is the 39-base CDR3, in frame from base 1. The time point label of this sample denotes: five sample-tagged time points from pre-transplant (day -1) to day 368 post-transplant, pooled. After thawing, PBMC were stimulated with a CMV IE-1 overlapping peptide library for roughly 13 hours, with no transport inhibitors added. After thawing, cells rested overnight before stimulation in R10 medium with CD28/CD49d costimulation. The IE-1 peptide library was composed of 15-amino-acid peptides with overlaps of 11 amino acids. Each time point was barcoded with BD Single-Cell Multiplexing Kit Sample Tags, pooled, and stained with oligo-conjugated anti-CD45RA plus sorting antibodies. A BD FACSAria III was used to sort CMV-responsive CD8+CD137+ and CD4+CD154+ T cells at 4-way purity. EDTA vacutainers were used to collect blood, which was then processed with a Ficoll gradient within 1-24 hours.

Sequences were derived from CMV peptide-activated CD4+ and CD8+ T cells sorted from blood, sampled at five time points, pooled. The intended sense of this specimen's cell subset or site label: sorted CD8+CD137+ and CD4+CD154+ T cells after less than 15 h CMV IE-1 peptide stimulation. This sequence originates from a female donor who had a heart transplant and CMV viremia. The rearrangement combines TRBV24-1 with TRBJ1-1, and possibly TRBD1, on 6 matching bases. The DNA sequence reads TGTGTCACCACCGGTAACAGGGAAACTGAAGCTTTCTTT. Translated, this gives CVTTGNRETEAFF.